Here is one T cell receptor (beta chain) with its context. No antigen is known for it. This sample was taken from a study of T-cell memory formation after mild COVID-19. Constant-segment-primed 5'RACE gave TCR alpha and TCR beta cDNA libraries with sample barcodes and UMIs. TCRdb analysed the 5' RACE reads with MiXCR anew, one entry per CDR3 protein. The sample lists some 150,000 distinct CDR3 sequences, around 21% seen once, with around 2% in the top ten. The CDR3 has 18 residues. Trimming removed 0 bases from V and 4 bases from J; junction bases left unmatched: 10. Germline values: CDR1 SGHTA, CDR2 FQGNSA. Findings and limits, study-wide: Detection of some responders pre-infection suggested pre-existing cross-reactive memory T cells participated.

This TCR was recovered from an adult woman who had mild COVID-19 (a few samples of this study predate the infection). Cell type and time point are not known. Sequences were obtained from PBMCs or a T cell subset sorted from them (not recorded which). The chain uses TRBV7-2 and TRBJ2-1, with 9 bases aligning to TRBD2. CDR3 protein: CASSLAPTTSGRYNEQFF. CDR3 coding DNA: TGTGCCAGCAGCTTAGCGCCGACAACTAGCGGGCGGTACAATGAGCAGTTCTTC.